This is a list of T cell receptor beta chains from one sample in a study of T cell changes during pregnancy in multiple sclerosis. The assay was immunoSEQ multiplex PCR, and TCRdb's table has in-frame clones only and misses some. The sample carries about 97,000 clones, approximately 92% recorded once. Material: peripheral blood, obtained in the second trimester of pregnancy. These receptors were obtained from a female donor with multiple sclerosis, enrolled in a pregnancy study. The conserved cysteine and the conserved F or W are not part of the CDR3 here.

v_call | cdr3_aa
TRBV7-3 | ATRGSGSDTQY
TRBV4-1 | ASSQVWSQDEQY
TRBV28 | ASSLSQNGNTIY
TRBV2 | ASSEISGGAYNEQF
TRBV7-9 | ASSFVQGRTDTQY
TRBV7-9 | ASSHRGSDEKLF
TRBV19 | ASTASGNYYNEQF
TRBV9 | ASSVMGGLTGELF
TRBV7-9 | ASREGASYEQY
TRBV11-2 | ASTPWGTGFEKLF
TRBV5-4 | ASSPPGGSTQY
TRBV28 | ASTLVGQGAGELF
TRBV9 | ASSVDGGLNTEAF
TRBV19 | ASARDRGHGEAF
TRBV2 | ASSGGTSGGETQY
TRBV28 | ASTASGMETEQY
TRBV6-6 | ASSRFRGPQETQY
TRBV6-5 | ASTYNRGATYEQY
TRBV5-4 | ASSKPGTSPETQY
TRBV5-1 | ASSSAVGGSARDNEQF
TRBV7-2 | ASSLNRMYEQY
TRBV7-6 | ASSLVGFNGQGALGGELF
TRBV19 | ASSYPTGTEAF
TRBV19 | ASGQVEQY
TRBV10-3 | ATAPLASGRAGELF
TRBV15 | ATSRGQNSNQPQH
TRBV9 | ASSGTSSGSTDTQY
TRBV6-1 | ASSEYPGQLNLYYGYT
TRBV28 | ASSAAGTGTVNEQF
TRBV5-4 | ASSLDGSSYEQY
TRBV28 | ASSWALGALEAF
TRBV7-9 | ATSRDRTTDTQY
TRBV28 | ASSSLTGIDEQY
TRBV7-8 | ASSLDLGIGAGQVEQY
TRBV9 | ASSVGWVGGYEQY
TRBV5-1 | ASSPQGNTEAF
TRBV5-1 | ASSSDGQAWKGNTIY
TRBV7-2 | ASSLASEDTQY
TRBV5-6 | ASSLALLAGDIQY
TRBV11-1 | ASSLSRASGMSDEQF
TRBV7-6 | ASSPGTGRLQPQH
TRBV30 | AWTQGRSKNIQY
TRBV5-6 | ASSSGPRDREDG
TRBV19 | ASTPQANQPQH
TRBV7-8 | ASSLGSGRNYGYT
TRBV19 | ASSISPGLPTDTQY
TRBV10-3 | AISELAGVLPTNEQY
TRBV28 | ASSLWATGGNGGNQPQH
TRBV7-9 | ASSTGLAGGRGGELF
TRBV7-3 | ASSSSGTSTDTQY
TRBV28 | ASKAGAGNTQY
TRBV19 | ASSKAGFEQF